The TCR beta chain under discussion was sequenced for a study of T cell responses to AZD1222 COVID-19 vaccine. Study-level points and caveats: Just a handful of AZD1222 recipients tested seropositive at baseline. Spike-specific TCR breadth and depth rose after two AZD1222 doses.

With regard to this clone: The antigen remains unidentified.

TCRdb keeps only in-frame clones here, not all; method: immunoSEQ multiplex PCR. The sample has 150,000 to 200,000 clones, about 90% seen once. V was pared by 2 bases and J by 0 bases, with 12 bases between. Germline lookup yields CDR1 MNHEY and CDR2 SVGEGT. This CDR3 is built from 16 residues. The TCR sequence derives from an adult in good health. The sequencing used peripheral blood, collected on day 0 of MenACWY control vaccination. The gene calls are TRBV6-2 or TRBV6-3 and TRBJ2-3; possible D gene TRBD2, 7 bases. CDR3 loop: CASSYRAGASTDTQYF. DNA for the CDR3: TGTGCCAGCAGTTACCGCGCGGGGGCCAGCACAGATACGCAGTATTTT.